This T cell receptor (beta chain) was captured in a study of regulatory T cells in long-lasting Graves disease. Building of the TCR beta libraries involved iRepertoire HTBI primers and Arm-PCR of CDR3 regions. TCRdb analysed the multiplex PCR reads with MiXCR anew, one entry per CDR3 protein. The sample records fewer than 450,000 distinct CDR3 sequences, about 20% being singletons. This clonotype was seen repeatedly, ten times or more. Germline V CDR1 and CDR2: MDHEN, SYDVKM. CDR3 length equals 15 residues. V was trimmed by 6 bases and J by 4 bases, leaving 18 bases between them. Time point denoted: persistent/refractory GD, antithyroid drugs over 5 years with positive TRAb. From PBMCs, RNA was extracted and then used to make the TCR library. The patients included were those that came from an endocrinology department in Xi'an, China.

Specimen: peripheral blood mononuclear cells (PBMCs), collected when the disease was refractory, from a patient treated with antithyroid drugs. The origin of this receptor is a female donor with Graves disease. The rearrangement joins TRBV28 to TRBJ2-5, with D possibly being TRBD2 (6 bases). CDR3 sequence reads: CASSPFTGVVETQYF. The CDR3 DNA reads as TGTGCCAGCAGCCCGTTCACGGGAGTAGTAGAGACCCAGTACTTC.